This TCR beta chain was identified during a study of blood T cell repertoires in COVID-19. Study summary: PBMCs, B-cell-depleted T cells, or T cells were the source of the cDNA or gDNA that made up the material.

The CDR3 covers 15 residues. Germline V gives CDR1 MNHEY, CDR2 SVGAGI. The V end was cut by 5 bases, the J end by 3 bases, with 14 bases between. How the authors handled the data: Amplification of reference gene primers was used by the study to estimate nucleated cell counts. Profiled with immunoSEQ multiplex PCR; TCRdb holds only in-frame clones, not every one. D and trimming come from the DNA, and the V and J calls and clone size come from that table. The repertoire holds over 250,000 clones, around nine tenths seen once, with approximately 2.5% in the top ten. The sequence was collected from a woman under 30 who had recovered from COVID-19. The V call is TRBV6-5, the J call TRBJ1-3; no definite D call. Sequencing was performed on PBMCs or T cells enriched from blood (not recorded which). The CDR3 here is CASSRSAALGNTIYF. CDR3 in DNA: TGTGCCAGCAGTCGGAGCGCGGCTCTTGGAAACACCATATATTTT.